The 9 T cell receptor beta chains below come from one sample, sequenced in a study of radiotherapy plus CTLA-4 blockade in lung cancer. This table comes from immunoSEQ multiplex PCR, and its TCRdb copy is limited to in-frame clones, with some not included. The table records roughly 59,000 clones, 72% of them present only once. Sequences were derived from peripheral blood, sampled from a patient treated with radiotherapy plus ipilimumab. The receptors were sampled from a human donor with non-small cell lung cancer whose response to radiotherapy plus ipilimumab could not be evaluated.

In this sample, this clone turned up many times. The gene calls are TRBV7-2 and TRBJ1-3; unclear D gene. The CDR3 loop spans 14 amino acids. Trimming left V 5 bases short and J 0 bases short, with 8 bases between. The germline gives CDR1 SGHTA, CDR2 FQGNSA. The CDR3: CASSMTTSGNTIYF. The CDR3 nucleotides read TGTGCCAGCAGCATGACTACCTCTGGAAACACCATATATTTT. The full variable domain, with the rest looked up from reference TRBV7-2 and TRBJ1-3, is GAGVSQSPSNKVTEKGKDVELRCDPISGHTALYWYRQSLGQGLEFLIYFQGNSAPDKSGLPSDRFSAERTGGSVSTLTIQRTQQEDSAVYLCASSMTTSGNTIYFGEGSWLTVV.

V and J are TRBV19 and TRBJ1-1; D perhaps matches TRBD1 (6 bases). The germline V and J ends were trimmed by 5 bases and 1 base, with 14 bases remaining between them. Germline loops: CDR1 LNHDA, CDR2 SQIVND (reference sequence). The CDR3 consists of 15 residues. The CDR3 DNA follows: TGTGCCAGTAGTGTTCGAAGGGGGGGGAACACTGAAGCTTTCTTT. Its protein product is CASSVRRGGNTEAFF. Drawing the rest from reference TRBV19 and TRBJ1-1, the complete variable domain is DGGITQSPKYLFRKEGQNVTLSCEQNLNHDAMYWYRQDPGQGLRLIYYSQIVNDFQKGDIAEGYSVSREKKESFPLTVTSAQKNPTAFYLCASSVRRGGNTEAFFGQGTRLTVV.

The chain couples TRBV4-3 to TRBJ1-2; 7 bases line up with TRBD1. The V and J ends lost 0 bases and 6 bases, in that order; junction bases with no gene match: 13. The germline V gene has CDR1 LGHNA and CDR2 YSLEER. The CDR3 totals 17 residues. The CDR3 sequence: CASSQDGDDRDRDGYTF. CDR3 coding DNA: TGCGCCAGCAGCCAAGATGGTGATGACAGGGATCGAGATGGCTACACCTTC.

The chain employs TRBV7-2 and TRBJ1-1, with 8 bases identical to TRBD1. Trimming cost V 1 base and J 4 bases; bases outside gene matches: 8. CDR3 size: 16 residues. From germline, CDR1 is SGHTA and CDR2 FQGNSA. The CDR3 DNA reads TGTGCCAGCAGCTTAGGCCCCCCGGGACAGGCCACTGAAGCTTTCTTT. Translating gives CASSLGPPGQATEAFF. The whole variable domain, filled in from reference TRBV7-2 and TRBJ1-1, reads GAGVSQSPSNKVTEKGKDVELRCDPISGHTALYWYRQSLGQGLEFLIYFQGNSAPDKSGLPSDRFSAERTGGSVSTLTIQRTQQEDSAVYLCASSLGPPGQATEAFFGQGTRLTVV.

V gene TRBV11-2 combines with J gene TRBJ2-2; a weak D match, TRBD2 (6 bases). Trimming took off 3 bases at V and 7 bases at J, with 18 bases between the two ends. This CDR3 has 16 amino acids. Germline CDR1 is SGHAT and CDR2 is FQNNGV. The CDR3 sequence: CASSFPIQAGSGELFF. CDR3 coding DNA: TGTGCCAGCAGCTTTCCCATCCAGGCGGGGAGCGGGGAGCTGTTTTTT.

A few counts support this clone. This chain connects TRBV21-1 to TRBJ2-7; TRBD1 was called by the table and not checked on the DNA. TRBV21-1 is a pseudogene segment. This CDR3 spans 13 amino acids. CDR3 sequence reads: CASRDRGLYEQYF. CDR3 nucleotides: TGTGCCAGCAGGGACAGGGGGCTATACGAGCAGTACTTC.

J is TRBJ2-1 and V is TRBV5-1, with 13 bases identical to TRBD2. Germline V gene data show CDR1 as SGHRS and CDR2 as YFSETQ. The trim removed 2 bases at V and 6 bases at J, leaving 5 bases unmatched. CDR3 length: 16 residues. CDR3 nucleotide sequence: TGCGCCAGCAGCTTACTAGCGGGGGGGCCGGTCAATGAGCAGTTCTTC. The encoded protein is CASSLLAGGPVNEQFF.

The chain couples TRBV2 to TRBJ1-2, with 7 bases lining up with TRBD1. Unmatched junction bases numbered 2, after V lost 2 bases and J lost 5 bases. Germline V gives CDR1 SNHLY, CDR2 FYNNEI. The CDR3 is 13 residues long. In DNA, the CDR3 is TGTGCCAGCAGTGAAAGGGGACAGTATGGCTACACCTTC. Translated, it gives CASSERGQYGYTF.

This chain uses TRBV7-6 with TRBJ2-7; 10 nucleotides agree with TRBD2. The CDR3 loop spans 15 amino acids. CDR1 is SGHVS, CDR2 FNYEAQ, per germline. J gave up 5 bases and V 0 bases, and 4 bases lay outside the gene matches. CDR3: CASSLAGTSAHEQYF. CDR3 DNA sequence: TGTGCCAGCAGCTTAGCCGGGACTAGCGCCCACGAGCAGTACTTC.